The rows below give T cell receptor beta chains drawn from one sample of a study of blood T cells in healthy people across ages. TCRdb reprocessed the 5' RACE reads via MiXCR and lists one record per CDR3 protein. This table holds 750,000 or so distinct CDR3 sequences, around a quarter found once. A further study also used this sample, focusing on T cells of mothers and their children.

Sequenced material: blood. The source is a boy aged 5-17 years in good health. Both conserved end residues are part of each CDR3. D genes are given only for firm matches. Rows may omit the clone size; those that give it use once, few, many or a size class.

V,size,D,J,DNA,CDR3
TRBV5-1,few,TRBD1,TRBJ2-3,TGCGCCAGCAGCCCTCGAAGGACAGGGGGCACAGATACGCAGTATTTT,CASSPRRTGGTDTQYF
TRBV20-1,few,NA,TRBJ2-5,TGCAGTGCTAGAGCGGGGGGCGGGACCCAGTACTTC,CSARAGGGTQYF
TRBV5-1,NA,NA,TRBJ1-5,TGCGCCAGCAGCTTGGGTGGCCCCAATCAGCCCCAGCATTTT,CASSLGGPNQPQHF
TRBV13,NA,NA,TRBJ2-7,TGTGCCAGCAGCAATTCACAGGGACCCTTCTACGAGCAGTACTTC,CASSNSQGPFYEQYF
TRBV7-9,few,NA,TRBJ2-5,TGTACCAGCAACGGCCGGGAGACCCAGTACTTC,CTSNGRETQYF
TRBV5-1,NA,NA,TRBJ2-7,TGCGCCAGCAGCTTGATCGGGTGGGGGGACGAGCAGTACTTC,CASSLIGWGDEQYF
TRBV15,NA,TRBD1,TRBJ2-3,TGTGCCACCAGCAGAGGAGGGACAGGCTCTAGCACAGATACGCAGTATTTT,CATSRGGTGSSTDTQYF
TRBV12-3/TRBV12-4,NA,NA,TRBJ2-7,TGTGCCAGCAGTCCTCCGGGACACCACGAGCAGTACTTC,CASSPPGHHEQYF
TRBV5-1,NA,TRBD2,TRBJ2-5,TGCGCCAGCAGCTTACGGACTAGCGGTTCACAAGAGACCCAGTACTTC,CASSLRTSGSQETQYF
TRBV29-1,NA,NA,TRBJ2-7,TGCAGCGTTCAGGAGGACCGGGGCGAGCAGTACTTC,CSVQEDRGEQYF
TRBV27,NA,TRBD1,TRBJ1-6,TGTGCCAGCAGCTTGACAGGGGGAAATAATTCACCCCTCCACTTT,CASSLTGGNNSPLHF
TRBV9,NA,TRBD2,TRBJ2-1,TGTGCCAGCAGCGTAGAAGGGGGGCGGCGGGAGGGCCGAGTGGGCAATGAGCAGTTCTTC,CASSVEGGRREGRVGNEQFF
TRBV7-9,NA,NA,TRBJ2-1,TGTGCCGGCCGAAATAATGAGCAGTTCTTC,CAGRNNEQFF
TRBV4-1,NA,TRBD2,TRBJ2-2,TGCGCCAGCAGCTGGGGACTAGCGGGATCGGAAGGGGAGCTGTTTTTT,CASSWGLAGSEGELFF
TRBV27,many,TRBD1,TRBJ1-6,TGTGCCAGCAGTCCTTGGACAGGGAGTATGGCCCTCCACTTT,CASSPWTGSMALHF
TRBV7-6,many,NA,TRBJ1-4,TGTGCCAGCAGCTCGGACCTTAATGAAAAACTGTTTTTT,CASSSDLNEKLFF